This is a list of T cell receptor beta chains from one sample in a study of shared clonotypes between healthy human individuals. Data came from immunoSEQ multiplex PCR; TCRdb stores just in-frame clones and leaves some out. The sample comprises about 680,000 clones, just over 90% of which are singletons, and 24% rests with the top ten. The sequenced sample was naive CD8+ T cells sorted from blood. The origin of the receptors is a man aged 25-40 years in good health. Each CDR3 is given with its conserved first and last residue. Each record gives: CDR3 length, J gene, V gene, CDR3 protein.

>17|TRBJ2-7|TRBV7-6
CASSLAERSLGGYEQYF
>15|TRBJ2-7|TRBV7-2
CASSFGLAPSYEQYF
>19|TRBJ2-7|TRBV4-2
CASSQGNQALETAPYEQYF
>15|TRBJ2-3|TRBV7-9
CASSPFTGGLDTQYF
>15|TRBJ2-7|TRBV6-1
CASSEVPGQAYEQYF
>15|TRBJ2-7|TRBV27
CASSLSGQGNYEQYF
>16|TRBJ2-1|TRBV7-8
CASSLRTSGSYNEQFF
>17|TRBJ2-1|TRBV7-9
CASSPRSRTGTYNEQFF
>16|TRBJ1-5|TRBV7-3
CASSPGLAGGNQPQHF
>16|TRBJ2-7|TRBV5-1
CASSLPQERGSYEQYF
>16|TRBJ1-3|TRBV28
CASSSAGRLSGNTIYF
>12|TRBJ2-5|TRBV15
CATSIAMETQYF
>15|TRBJ1-2|TRBV27
CASSPYFGANYGYTF
>14|TRBJ1-2|TRBV29-1
CSVDLSREYYGYTF
>13|TRBJ2-7|TRBV5-1
CASSPREVGEQYF
>14|TRBJ2-1|TRBV29-1
CSVDGLVIDNEQFF
>17|TRBJ2-3|TRBV5-1
CASSWPEKGGSTDTQYF
>17|TRBJ2-7|TRBV9
CASSAPGHVAGGDEQYF
>12|TRBJ1-5|TRBV30
CAWSEQNQPQHF
>15|TRBJ2-1|TRBV16
CASSPRDRGYNEQFF
>14|TRBJ2-7|TRBV7-9
CASSLVAGAYEQYF
>14|TRBJ2-3|TRBV30
CAWSSVRGVDTQYF
>14|TRBJ1-5|TRBV5-4
CASSSEGADEPQHF
>15|TRBJ2-1|TRBV6-1
CASSVWDSLTNEQFF
>14|TRBJ2-3|TRBV29-1
CSVVRQGGGDTQYF
>15|TRBJ2-7|TRBV28
CASTRGKEKTYEQYF
>13|TRBJ1-5|TRBV27
CASRPFHGQPQHF
>14|TRBJ1-3|TRBV6-1
CASSDGTSGNTIYF
>13|TRBJ2-7|TRBV27
CASSFGRTYEQYF
>14|TRBJ2-5|TRBV4-1
CASSLAGDGETQYF
>16|TRBJ2-1|TRBV9
CASSVGAGVAKNEQFF
>15|TRBJ2-1|TRBV6-1
CASSGGLAKLNEQFF
>14|TRBJ1-4|TRBV6-1
CASSEHRLGEKLFF
>13|TRBJ2-4|TRBV13
CASSLGPPGQVNF
>15|TRBJ2-7|TRBV11-2
CASSSLRRLNGEQYF
>15|TRBJ2-7|TRBV27
CASSQIRDSLYEQYF
>15|TRBJ2-1|TRBV27
CASSLTAGPHNEQFF
>14|TRBJ2-5|TRBV7-9
CASSWQGRRETQYF
>15|TRBJ2-1|TRBV9
CASSVGFGSYNEQFF
>12|TRBJ2-7|TRBV9
CASSADGYEQYF
>13|TRBJ2-7|TRBV30
CAWRGRHIYEQYF